This entry is about one T cell receptor (beta chain). Its antigen is undetermined. The CDR3 extends 3 residues past the end of the read, so its final part is completed from the germline J gene. This specimen comes from a study of T cells in women clearing cervical HPV infection. Overall study findings and caveats: CIN3+ cases had significantly higher TCR repertoire richness than controls, but evenness did not differ. Richness plus V gene abundances separated cases from controls with AUC roughly 0.83.

TCR beta CDR3 amplified by multiplex PCR from approximately 1,100 ng genomic DNA. Clones were read by immunoSEQ multiplex PCR, and TCRdb kept only the in-frame ones, dropping some. The sample table includes 40,000 to 55,000 clones. CDR3 size: 14 residues. Deletions cut 3 bases from V and 4 bases from J, with 12 bases between. Germline V CDR1 and CDR2: LNHDA, SQIVND (reference sequence). This receptor was obtained from a woman between 18 and 70 years old with a cervical HPV16 infection that either progressed to CIN3+ or cleared (not recorded which). This chain joins TRBV19 and TRBJ1-2; a possible D gene is TRBD1 (5 bases). Sequenced material: blood buffy coat. The CDR3 region is CASSIFDRLYGYTF. The CDR3 DNA, read in part, is TGTGCCAGTAGTATTTTTGACAGACTCTATGGC.